A single sample gave rise to the 21 T cell receptor beta chains below, sequenced in a study of CD8 T cells in Susac syndrome. Random hexamers were used to reverse transcribe roughly 0.5 to 1 ug of RNA. TCRdb reprocessed the immunoSEQ multiplex PCR reads via MiXCR and lists one record per CDR3 protein. In the table there are 130,000 or so distinct CDR3 sequences, under 95% of which are singletons. Sequencing used CD8+ T cells from PBMCs. These receptors came from a human donor with multiple sclerosis.

The J gene is TRBJ1-1, the V gene TRBV6-5, with D maybe TRBD1 (6 bases). Trimming took 2 bases from V and 3 from J, leaving 7 bases between them. CDR1 is MNHEY and CDR2 is SVGAGI in the germline V gene. The CDR3 length is 13 residues. DNA of the CDR3: TGTGCCAGCAGTTACGGGGGCCACACTGAAGCTTTCTTT. Translating it yields CASSYGGHTEAFF.

The chain carries TRBV18 and TRBJ1-3; possible D gene TRBD1, 5 bases. The V end lost 6 bases, the J end lost 0 bases, and 15 bases lay between the germline ends. This CDR3 has 16 amino acids. Germline CDR1 is KGHSH and CDR2 is LQKENI. The CDR3 DNA reads as TGTGCCAGCTCCCCATTTGACAGAAGCTCTGGAAACACCATATATTTT. It translates to CASSPFDRSSGNTIYF.

This chain links TRBV4-1 with TRBJ1-5, with D hard to call. CDR3 length equals 13 residues. V was shortened by 4 bases and J by 7 bases, with 11 bases between the two germline ends. Germline V gene sequence: CDR1 MGHRA, CDR2 YSYEKL. The CDR3 loop reads CASSRPAGQPQHF. The CDR3 DNA is TGCGCCAGCAGCCGACCTGCGGGACAGCCCCAGCATTTT.

A single count supports this clonotype. The genes are TRBV12-3 or TRBV12-4 and TRBJ2-1; D not resolved. V was trimmed by 7 bases and J by 6 bases, leaving 19 bases between them. This CDR3 is built from 15 residues. The DNA for the CDR3 is TGTGCCAGCATCCCGGACCTCCTTCGGCCCAATGAGCAGTTCTTC. Protein: CASIPDLLRPNEQFF.

The rearrangement joins TRBV15 to TRBJ2-7, with a weak D call TRBD1 (5 bases). The ends were cut back, 0 bases at V and 4 bases at J, with 13 bases in the middle. The CDR3 is 15 amino acids. Germline V gene data show CDR1 as LNHNV and CDR2 as YYDKDF (reference sequence). CDR3 in amino acids: CATSRDSPGQYEQYF. The CDR3 coding sequence is TGTGCCACCAGCAGAGATAGCCCAGGGCAATACGAGCAGTACTTC.

This rearrangement joins TRBV30 to TRBJ2-1; no clear D gene. V lost 5 bases and J 9 bases, leaving 8 bases between the germline ends. In germline, CDR1 is GTSNPN, CDR2 SVGIG (reference sequence). The CDR3 is 10 amino acids. CDR3 loop: CAWGPPEQFF. CDR3 in DNA: TGTGCCTGGGGCCCCCCTGAGCAGTTCTTC.

The chain is built from TRBV4-3 and TRBJ2-7; no clear D gene. CDR1 and CDR2 (germline): LGHNA, YSLEER. V was clipped by 0 bases and J by 1 base, with 7 bases between them. This CDR3 spans 14 amino acids. CDR3 in amino acids: CASSQDEASYEQYF. The CDR3 bases are TGCGCCAGCAGCCAAGATGAGGCGTCCTACGAGCAGTACTTC.

The chain employs TRBV9 and TRBJ1-1, with a possible D match to TRBD1 (5 bases). V dropped 2 bases and J dropped 2 bases, with 13 bases sitting between them. Germline loops: CDR1 SGDLS, CDR2 YYNGEE. The CDR3 totals 15 residues. In DNA form, the CDR3 reads TGTGCCAGCAGCGTTTTGAACGGGGCAAACACTGAAGCTTTCTTT. Its translation: CASSVLNGANTEAFF.

The chain employs TRBV27 and TRBJ2-2; 11 positions match TRBD2. The CDR3 spans 16 residues. Germline values: CDR1 MNHEY, CDR2 SMNVEV (reference sequence). V was pared by 7 bases and J by 6 bases, with 10 bases of the junction left unmatched. CDR3 sequence: CASTSGASGRSGELFF. The CDR3 DNA sequence: TGTGCCAGCACCTCTGGAGCTAGCGGGAGGTCCGGGGAGCTGTTTTTT.

This rearrangement joins TRBV5-6 to TRBJ1-2; D gene unclear. The V gene's germline CDR1 is SGHDT and CDR2 YYEEEE. The CDR3 covers 13 residues. Trimming removed 0 bases at V and 6 bases at J, with 9 bases between. Written as DNA, the CDR3 is TGTGCCAGCAGCTTGGCCAACGCGGATGGCTACACCTTC. Its translation is CASSLANADGYTF. The full variable domain, its missing parts supplied by reference TRBV5-6 and TRBJ1-2, is DAGVTQSPTHLIKTRGQQVTLRCSPKSGHDTVSWYQQALGQGPQFIFQYYEEEERQRGNFPDRFSGHQFPNYSSELNVNALLLGDSALYLCASSLANADGYTFGSGTRLTVV.

The chain links TRBV5-1 to TRBJ2-7; no clear D gene. This CDR3 region has 14 residues. The germline V gene has CDR1 SGHRS and CDR2 YFSETQ. V was pared by 0 bases and J by 3 bases, with 10 bases between. CDR3 in amino acids: CASSLEGGFYEQYF. CDR3 nucleotides: TGCGCCAGCAGCTTGGAAGGCGGTTTCTACGAGCAGTACTTC. The full variable domain, rest sourced from reference TRBV5-1 and TRBJ2-7, is KAGVTQTPRYLIKTRGQQVTLSCSPISGHRSVSWYQQTPGQGLQFLFEYFSETQRNKGNFPGRFSGRQFSNSRSEMNVSTLELGDSALYLCASSLEGGFYEQYFGPGTRLTVT.

The CDR3 nucleotides read TGTGCCAGCAGCTTGGTCAGGGGCCCAAAACTGTTTTTT. It codes for CASSLVRGPKLFF. The chain combines TRBV5-5 with TRBJ1-4; tentative D call: TRBD1 (6 bases). The CDR3 is made up of 13 amino acids. Looked up from germline, CDR1 is SGHKS and CDR2 is YYEKEE (reference sequence). Trimming stripped 0 bases from V and 10 bases from J, with 10 bases between. The full variable domain, its missing parts supplied by reference TRBV5-5 and TRBJ1-4, is DAGVTQSPTHLIKTRGQQVTLRCSPISGHKSVSWYQQVLGQGPQFIFQYYEKEERGRGNFPDRFSARQFPNYSSELNVNALLLGDSALYLCASSLVRGPKLFFGSGTQLSVL.

Only one count was recorded for this clonotype. This chain connects TRBV27 to TRBJ2-2; TRBD2 matches at 11 bases. With V trimmed by 6 bases and J by 0 bases, 9 bases remained unmatched. Germline CDR1 reads MNHEY; CDR2 reads SMNVEV (reference sequence). The CDR3 has 18 residues. The CDR3 here is CASSQLAGVLANTGELFF. The CDR3 DNA follows: TGTGCCAGCAGCCAACTAGCGGGGGTGCTCGCGAACACCGGGGAGCTGTTTTTT.

There are a few counts of this clonotype. CDR3 loop: CASSSTGGTEAFF. CDR3 nucleotides: TGTGCCAGCAGCTCTACTGGCGGCACTGAAGCTTTCTTT. V usage is TRBV5-4 and J usage is TRBJ1-1; D remains ambiguous. Per the germline V gene, CDR1 is SGHNT and CDR2 is YYREEE (reference sequence). Trimming took off 3 bases at V and 4 bases at J, with 10 bases between the two ends. CDR3 length: 13 residues.

The chain has TRBV6-4 and TRBJ2-4, with a tentative D call TRBD2 (6 bases). Germline CDR1 reads MRHNA; CDR2 reads SNTAGT. The CDR3 runs 14 residues. Trimming took off 3 bases at V and 3 bases at J, with 9 bases between the two ends. CDR3 in DNA: TGTGCCAGCAGTGAGGGGGGAGACAAAAACATTCAGTACTTC. Translated: CASSEGGDKNIQYF.

The J gene is TRBJ2-1, the V gene TRBV4-2; D gene unclear. Trimming cost V 5 bases and J 7 bases, with 12 bases left between them. The V gene's germline CDR1 is LGHNA and CDR2 YNFKEQ. The CDR3 spans 13 residues. The CDR3 reads CASSGLTENEQFF. CDR3 in DNA: TGTGCCAGCAGCGGGTTGACGGAGAATGAGCAGTTCTTC.

The chain uses TRBV29-1 and TRBJ1-1; the match to TRBD1 covers 9 bases. The junction had 5 bases not matched to a gene; V was cut back by 5 bases and J by 10 bases. The germline V gene has CDR1 SQVTM and CDR2 ANQGSEA. This CDR3 comprises 11 residues. This CDR3 is CSVHGQGRAFF. In DNA, the CDR3 is TGCAGCGTTCATGGACAGGGGCGAGCTTTCTTT.

This sequence joins TRBV20-1 and TRBJ2-7; the D gene is possibly TRBD1 (5 bases). The germline V and J ends were trimmed by 4 bases and 3 bases, with 13 bases remaining between them. Germline CDR1 and CDR2: DFQATT and SNEGSKA (reference sequence). CDR3 length: 13 residues. The CDR3 spells CSAKGVGDYEQYF. Here the CDR3 DNA reads TGCAGTGCTAAAGGGGTAGGAGACTACGAGCAGTACTTC.

The chain recombines TRBV28 with TRBJ2-1; D gene uncertain. V dropped 4 bases and J dropped 5 bases, with 6 bases sitting between them. Germline values: CDR1 MDHEN, CDR2 SYDVKM. The CDR3 is 12 residues long. The CDR3 region has the DNA TGTGCCAGCAGTTCATTCCACAATGAGCAGTTCTTC. The encoded protein is CASSSFHNEQFF.

The chain employs TRBV4-1 and TRBJ1-5; 7 nucleotides agree with TRBD1. The CDR3 covers 15 residues. Per the germline V gene, CDR1 is MGHRA and CDR2 is YSYEKL. The V gene end was trimmed by 6 bases and the J gene end by 4 bases; junction bases not matched to a gene: 9. The CDR3 bases are TGCGCCAGCAGACACCGGGACAGTCTAAATCAGCCCCAGCATTTT. Translation gives CASRHRDSLNQPQHF.

CDR3 protein: CASSYSTPGYEQYF. The CDR3, as DNA: TGTGCCAGCAGTTACTCGACGCCAGGCTACGAGCAGTACTTC. The V gene is TRBV6-6, the J gene TRBJ2-7; D uncertain. V was shortened by 0 bases and J by 3 bases, with 9 bases between the two germline ends. Per germline, CDR1 MNHNY and CDR2 SVGAGI (reference sequence). This CDR3 contains 14 residues.